This T cell receptor beta chain was found in a study of blood T cell repertoires in COVID-19. Turning to the study itself: Both acute and convalescent COVID-19 samples were obtained from the United States, Italy and Spain. Sample material is recorded as cDNA or gDNA derived from T cells, B-cell-depleted T cells, or PBMCs.

Only a few counts were recorded for this clone. In the original workflow: For nucleated cells, counts were estimated from reference gene primer amplification. Libraries were prepared by immunoSEQ multiplex PCR; TCRdb keeps only in-frame clonotypes and omits some of them. D and trimming come from the DNA, and the V and J calls and clone size come from that table. In the table there are 150,000 or so clones, more than 60% of which are singletons. The length of the CDR3 is 15 residues. Germline V gene sequence: CDR1 MDHEN, CDR2 SYDVKM. With V trimmed by 2 bases and J by 11 bases, 11 bases remained unmatched.

What was sequenced was peripheral blood. This chain connects TRBV28 to TRBJ2-4; 8 bases fit TRBD2. The TCR originated in a woman aged 45-65 years with active or convalescent COVID-19. For the CDR3, the DNA is TGTGCCAGCAGTTTACCGGGACGGCGGGGGGTGGTTCAGTACTTC. It is translated as CASSLPGRRGVVQYF.